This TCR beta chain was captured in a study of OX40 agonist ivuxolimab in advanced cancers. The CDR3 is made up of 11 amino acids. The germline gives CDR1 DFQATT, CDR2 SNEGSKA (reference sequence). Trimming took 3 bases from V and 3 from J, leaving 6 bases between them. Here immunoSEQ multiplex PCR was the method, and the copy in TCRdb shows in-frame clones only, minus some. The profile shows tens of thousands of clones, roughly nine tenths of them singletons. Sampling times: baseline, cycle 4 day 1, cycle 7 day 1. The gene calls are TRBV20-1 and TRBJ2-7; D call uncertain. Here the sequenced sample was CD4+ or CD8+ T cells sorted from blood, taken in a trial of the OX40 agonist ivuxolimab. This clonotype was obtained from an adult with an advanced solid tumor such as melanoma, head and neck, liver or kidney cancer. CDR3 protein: CSASYGYEQYF. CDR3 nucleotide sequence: TGCAGTGCTAGCTATGGCTACGAGCAGTACTTC.